This T cell receptor (beta chain) was profiled in a study of T cell repertoires in cytomegalovirus infection. This clonotype has only a few counts. TCRdb processed the reads anew with MiXCR; each CDR3 protein has one entry. The sample has some 200,000 distinct CDR3 sequences, approximately 19% seen once. Germline-derived CDR1 and CDR2 are SQVTM and ANQGSEA. The CDR3 covers 13 residues. V was pared by 2 bases and J by 3 bases, with 11 bases between. This chain connects TRBV29-1 to TRBJ2-7; possibly TRBD2 for D (6 bases). The specimen sequenced was PBMCs. This sequence originates from a human donor in good health (CMV status not recorded). Some clones in this sample may be carry-over from other donors' samples. The CDR3 nucleotides are TGCAGCGTTGAAAAAGGGACTGGCTACGAGCAGTACTTC. Encoded protein: CSVEKGTGYEQYF.